Listed below are T cell receptor beta chains from one sample, sequenced in a study of blood T cells in healthy people across ages. MiXCR, applied by TCRdb to the 5' RACE reads, yields one record per CDR3 protein. The sample includes about a million distinct CDR3 sequences, roughly 50% of them seen just once. Sequencing was performed on blood. All receptors come from a woman aged 55-69 years in good health. Both conserved end residues are part of each CDR3. Each record gives: D gene, J gene, clone size, V gene, CDR3 DNA, CDR3 protein. The D gene is left open where the match is weak. Clone size appears in some rows only: once, few, many, or a class for an expanded clone.

NA	TRBJ2-1	NA	TRBV20-1	TGCAGTGCGGGCAGCTCCTACAATGAGCAGTTCTTC	CSAGSSYNEQFF
NA	TRBJ1-1	NA	TRBV7-6	TGTGCCAGCAGCTTAGCGCAGGGTGGGGCTTTCTTT	CASSLAQGGAFF
TRBD2	TRBJ2-7	NA	TRBV2	TGTGCCAGCAATACGGGGGTGACTAGCTTCTCCTACGAGCAGTACTTC	CASNTGVTSFSYEQYF
TRBD1	TRBJ2-7	NA	TRBV4-2	TGTGCCAGCAGCCAAGACGGGATGGGGACAGGGTCCTACGAGCAGTACTTC	CASSQDGMGTGSYEQYF
NA	TRBJ2-4	NA	TRBV7-2	TGTGCCAGCAGCATAGCGTTTGAGCAGTACTTC	CASSIAFEQYF
TRBD1	TRBJ1-5	NA	TRBV7-9	TGTGCCAGCAGCTCAGGGACAGACAATCAGCCCCAGCATTTT	CASSSGTDNQPQHF
TRBD2	TRBJ2-7	once	TRBV18	TGTGCCAGCTCATCCACTAGCGGGAGATTCGACGAGCAGTACTTC	CASSSTSGRFDEQYF
TRBD2	TRBJ2-5	NA	TRBV7-2	TGTGCCAGCAGCTTATTCGGGACTAGCGGGAAAGAGACCCAGTACTTC	CASSLFGTSGKETQYF
NA	TRBJ2-7	NA	TRBV5-5	TGTGCCAGCAGCTTGGGGCTAACCATCTCCTACGAGCAGTACTTC	CASSLGLTISYEQYF
NA	TRBJ2-7	once	TRBV29-1	TGCAGCGTTGCGTCCGAGACAAAATCCTACGAGCAGTACTTC	CSVASETKSYEQYF
TRBD1	TRBJ2-5	NA	TRBV4-2	TGTGCCAGCAGCCTTCTCCCCCGGGACAGGCAAGAGACCCAGTACTTC	CASSLLPRDRQETQYF
NA	TRBJ2-1	few	TRBV28	TGTGCCAGCAGCTATAGGATCCGGACAGTCGCTGATGAGCAGTTCTTC	CASSYRIRTVADEQFF
NA	TRBJ2-7	NA	TRBV5-1	TGCGCCAGCAGCTATACAGGTTTTGGCAATGAGCAGTACTTC	CASSYTGFGNEQYF
TRBD2	TRBJ2-3	NA	TRBV4-1	TGCGCCAGCAGCCAAGATGTACTAGCGGGAGGCGCAGATACGCAGTATTTT	CASSQDVLAGGADTQYF
TRBD1	TRBJ2-5	NA	TRBV19	TGTGCCAGTAGCAACAGGGGAGAAGAGACCCAGTACTTC	CASSNRGEETQYF
TRBD1	TRBJ2-4	many	TRBV7-2	TGTGCCAGCAGCCTCCTGGGACAGGGGAACATTCAGTACTTC	CASSLLGQGNIQYF
NA	TRBJ2-5	NA	TRBV6-2/TRBV6-3	TGTGCCAGCAGGTTAGCGGCCTTCTGGGAGCAGTACTTC	CASRLAAFWEQYF